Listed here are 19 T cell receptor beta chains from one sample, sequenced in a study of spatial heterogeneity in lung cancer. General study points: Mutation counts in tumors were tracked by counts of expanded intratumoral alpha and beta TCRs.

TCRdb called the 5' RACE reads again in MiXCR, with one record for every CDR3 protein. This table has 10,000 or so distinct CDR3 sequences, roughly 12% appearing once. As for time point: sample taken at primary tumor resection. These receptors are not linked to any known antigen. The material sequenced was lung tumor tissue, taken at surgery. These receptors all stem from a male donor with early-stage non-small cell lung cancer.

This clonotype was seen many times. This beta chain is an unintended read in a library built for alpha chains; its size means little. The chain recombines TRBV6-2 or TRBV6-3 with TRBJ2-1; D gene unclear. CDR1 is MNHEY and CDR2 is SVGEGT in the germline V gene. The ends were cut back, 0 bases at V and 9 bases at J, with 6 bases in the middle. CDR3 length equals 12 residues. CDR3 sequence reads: CASSYSGFEQFF. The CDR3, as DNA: TGTGCCAGCAGTTACTCGGGGTTTGAGCAGTTCTTC.

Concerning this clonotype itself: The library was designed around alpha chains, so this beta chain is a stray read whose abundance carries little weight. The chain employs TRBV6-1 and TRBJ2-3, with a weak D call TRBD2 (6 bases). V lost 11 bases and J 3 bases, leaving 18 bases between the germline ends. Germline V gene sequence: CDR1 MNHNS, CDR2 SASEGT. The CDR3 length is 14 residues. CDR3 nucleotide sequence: TGTGCCGCGTCCCGGGACTTAAGGACAGATACGCAGTATTTT. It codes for CAASRDLRTDTQYF.

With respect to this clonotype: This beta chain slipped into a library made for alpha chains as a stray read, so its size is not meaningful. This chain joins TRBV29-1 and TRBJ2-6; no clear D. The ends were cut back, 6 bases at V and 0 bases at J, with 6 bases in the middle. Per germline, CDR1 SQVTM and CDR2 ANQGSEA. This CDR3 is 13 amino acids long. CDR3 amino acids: CSVPNSGANVLTF. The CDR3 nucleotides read TGCAGCGTCCCCAACTCTGGGGCCAACGTCCTGACTTTC.

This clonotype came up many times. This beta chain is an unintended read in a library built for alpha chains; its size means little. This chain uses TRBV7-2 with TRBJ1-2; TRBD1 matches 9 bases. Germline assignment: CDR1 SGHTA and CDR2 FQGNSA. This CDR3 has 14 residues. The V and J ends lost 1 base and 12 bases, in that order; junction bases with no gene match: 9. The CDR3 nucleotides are TGTGCCAGCAGCTTAGACACGGGACAGGGTTATCACACCTTC. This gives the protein CASSLDTGQGYHTF.

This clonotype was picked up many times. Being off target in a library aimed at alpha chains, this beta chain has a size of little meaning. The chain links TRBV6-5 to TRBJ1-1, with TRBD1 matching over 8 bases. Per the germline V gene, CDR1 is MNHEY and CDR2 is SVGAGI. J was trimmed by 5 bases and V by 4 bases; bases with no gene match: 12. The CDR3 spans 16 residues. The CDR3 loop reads CASSSSQGARGTEAFF. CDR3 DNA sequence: TGTGCCAGCAGTTCCAGCCAGGGGGCACGTGGAACTGAAGCTTTCTTT.

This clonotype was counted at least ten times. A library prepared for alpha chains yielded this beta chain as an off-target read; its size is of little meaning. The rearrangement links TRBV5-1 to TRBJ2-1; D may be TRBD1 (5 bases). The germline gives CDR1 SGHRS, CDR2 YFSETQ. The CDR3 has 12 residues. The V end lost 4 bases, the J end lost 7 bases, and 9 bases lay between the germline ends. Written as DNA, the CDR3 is TGCGCCAGCAGCAGGACAAGGAATGAGCAGTTCTTC. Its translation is CASSRTRNEQFF.

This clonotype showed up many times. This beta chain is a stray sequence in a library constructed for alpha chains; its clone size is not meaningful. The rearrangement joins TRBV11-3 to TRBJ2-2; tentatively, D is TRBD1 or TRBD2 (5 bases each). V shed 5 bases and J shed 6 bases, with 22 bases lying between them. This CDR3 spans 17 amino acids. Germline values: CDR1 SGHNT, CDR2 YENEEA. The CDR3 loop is CASSPAAGGLSSGELFF. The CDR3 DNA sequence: TGTGCCAGCAGCCCCGCCGCTGGGGGATTAAGTTCCGGGGAGCTGTTTTTT. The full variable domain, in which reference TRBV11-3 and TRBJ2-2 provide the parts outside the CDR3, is EAGVVQSPRYKIIEKKQPVAFWCNPISGHNTLYWYLQNLGQGPELLIRYENEEAVDDSQLPKDRFSAERLKGVDSTLKIQPAELGDSAVYLCASSPAAGGLSSGELFFGEGSRLTVL.

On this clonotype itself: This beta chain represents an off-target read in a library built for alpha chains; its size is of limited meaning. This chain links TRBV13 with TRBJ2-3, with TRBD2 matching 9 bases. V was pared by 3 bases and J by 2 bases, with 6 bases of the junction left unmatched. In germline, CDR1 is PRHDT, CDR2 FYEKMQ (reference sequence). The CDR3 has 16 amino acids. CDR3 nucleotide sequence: TGTGCCAGCAGCTTCTCTCTAGCGGGGCCCACAGATACGCAGTATTTT. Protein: CASSFSLAGPTDTQYF.

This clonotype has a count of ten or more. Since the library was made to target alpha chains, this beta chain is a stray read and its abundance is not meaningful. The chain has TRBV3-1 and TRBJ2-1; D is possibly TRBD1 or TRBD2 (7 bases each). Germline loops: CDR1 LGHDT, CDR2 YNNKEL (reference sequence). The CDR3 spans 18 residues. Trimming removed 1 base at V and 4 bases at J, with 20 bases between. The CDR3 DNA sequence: TGTGCCAGCAGCCAAGGGACTAGAGTCAGGGGGGCTTACAATGAGCAGTTCTTC. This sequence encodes CASSQGTRVRGAYNEQFF.

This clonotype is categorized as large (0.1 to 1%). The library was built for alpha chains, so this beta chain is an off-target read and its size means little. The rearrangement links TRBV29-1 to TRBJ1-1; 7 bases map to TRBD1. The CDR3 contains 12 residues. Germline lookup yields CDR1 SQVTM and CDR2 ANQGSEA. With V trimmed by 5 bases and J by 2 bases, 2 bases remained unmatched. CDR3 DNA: TGCAGCGTTCGGGACAGTAACACTGAAGCTTTCTTT. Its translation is CSVRDSNTEAFF.

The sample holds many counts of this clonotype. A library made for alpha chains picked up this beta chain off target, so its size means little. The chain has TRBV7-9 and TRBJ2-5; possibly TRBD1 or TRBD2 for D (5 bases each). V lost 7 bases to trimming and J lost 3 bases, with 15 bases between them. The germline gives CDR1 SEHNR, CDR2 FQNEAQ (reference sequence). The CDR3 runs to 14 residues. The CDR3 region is CASTGWGREETQYF. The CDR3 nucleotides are TGTGCCAGCACTGGTTGGGGACGGGAAGAGACCCAGTACTTC.

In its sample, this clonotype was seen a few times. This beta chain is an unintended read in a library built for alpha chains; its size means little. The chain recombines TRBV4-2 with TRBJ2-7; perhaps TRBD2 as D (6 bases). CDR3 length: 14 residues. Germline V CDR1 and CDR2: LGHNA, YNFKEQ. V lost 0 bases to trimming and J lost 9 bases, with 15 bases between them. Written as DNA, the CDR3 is TGTGCCAGCAGCCAAGAAGTCCGGGGGACTGTGCAGTACTTC. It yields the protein CASSQEVRGTVQYF.

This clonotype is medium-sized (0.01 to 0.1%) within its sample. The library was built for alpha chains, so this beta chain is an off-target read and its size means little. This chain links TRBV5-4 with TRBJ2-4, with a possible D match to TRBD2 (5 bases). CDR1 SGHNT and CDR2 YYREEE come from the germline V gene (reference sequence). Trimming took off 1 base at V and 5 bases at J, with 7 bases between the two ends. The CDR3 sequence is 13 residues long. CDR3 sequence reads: CASSLLEENIQYF. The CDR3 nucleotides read TGTGCCAGCAGCTTGTTGGAGGAAAACATTCAGTACTTC. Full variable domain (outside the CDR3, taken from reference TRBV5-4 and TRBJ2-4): ETGVTQSPTHLIKTRGQQVTLRCSSQSGHNTVSWYQQALGQGPQFIFQYYREEENGRGNFPPRFSGLQFPNYSSELNVNALELDDSALYLCASSLLEENIQYFGAGTRLSVL.

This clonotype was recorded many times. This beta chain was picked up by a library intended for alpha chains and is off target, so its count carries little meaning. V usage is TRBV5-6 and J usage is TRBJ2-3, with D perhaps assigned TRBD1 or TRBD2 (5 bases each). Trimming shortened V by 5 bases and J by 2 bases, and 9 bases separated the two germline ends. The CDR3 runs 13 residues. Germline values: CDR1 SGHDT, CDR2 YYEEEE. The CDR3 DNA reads TGTGCCAGCAGACTAGGGGTCACAGATACGCAGTATTTT. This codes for CASRLGVTDTQYF.

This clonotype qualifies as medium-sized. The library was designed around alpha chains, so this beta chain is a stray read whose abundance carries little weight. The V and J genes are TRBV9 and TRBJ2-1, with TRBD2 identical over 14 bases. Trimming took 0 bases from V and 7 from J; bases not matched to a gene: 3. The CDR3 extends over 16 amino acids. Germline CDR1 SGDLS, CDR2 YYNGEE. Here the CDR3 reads CASSVGGLAGGNEQFF. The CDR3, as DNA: TGTGCCAGCAGCGTAGGTGGACTAGCGGGAGGTAATGAGCAGTTCTTC.

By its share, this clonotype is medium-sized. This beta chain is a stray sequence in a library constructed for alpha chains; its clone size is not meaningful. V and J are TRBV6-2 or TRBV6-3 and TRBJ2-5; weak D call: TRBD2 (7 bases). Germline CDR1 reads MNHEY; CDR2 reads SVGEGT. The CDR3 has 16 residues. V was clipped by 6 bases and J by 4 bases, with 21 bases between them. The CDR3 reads CASRPLLGGGGETQYF. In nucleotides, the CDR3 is TGTGCCAGCAGGCCCCTCTTGGGGGGAGGGGGAGAGACCCAGTACTTC.

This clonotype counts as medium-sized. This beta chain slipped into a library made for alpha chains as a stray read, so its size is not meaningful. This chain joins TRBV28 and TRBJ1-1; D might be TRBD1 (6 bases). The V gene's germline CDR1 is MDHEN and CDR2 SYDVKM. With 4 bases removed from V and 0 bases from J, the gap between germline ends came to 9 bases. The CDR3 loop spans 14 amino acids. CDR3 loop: CASSSQGLNTEAFF. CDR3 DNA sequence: TGTGCCAGCAGTTCACAGGGTTTGAACACTGAAGCTTTCTTT.

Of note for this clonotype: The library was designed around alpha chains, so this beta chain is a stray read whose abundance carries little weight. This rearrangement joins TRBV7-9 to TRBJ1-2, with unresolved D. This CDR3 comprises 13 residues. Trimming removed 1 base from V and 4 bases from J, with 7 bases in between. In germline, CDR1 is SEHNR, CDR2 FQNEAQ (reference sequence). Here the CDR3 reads CASSLGQIYGYTF. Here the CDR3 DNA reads TGTGCCAGCAGCTTAGGCCAGATCTATGGCTACACCTTC.

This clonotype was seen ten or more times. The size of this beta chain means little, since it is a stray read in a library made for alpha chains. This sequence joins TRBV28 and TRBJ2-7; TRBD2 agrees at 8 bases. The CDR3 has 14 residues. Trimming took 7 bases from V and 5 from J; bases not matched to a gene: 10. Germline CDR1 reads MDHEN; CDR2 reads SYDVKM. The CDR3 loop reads CASKISGADHEQYF. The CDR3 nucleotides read TGTGCCAGCAAGATTAGCGGGGCCGACCACGAGCAGTACTTC. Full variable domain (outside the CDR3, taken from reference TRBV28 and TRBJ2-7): DVKVTQSSRYLVKRTGEKVFLECVQDMDHENMFWYRQDPGLGLRLIYFSYDVKMKEKGDIPEGYSVSREKKERFSLILESASTNQTSMYLCASKISGADHEQYFGPGTRLTVT.